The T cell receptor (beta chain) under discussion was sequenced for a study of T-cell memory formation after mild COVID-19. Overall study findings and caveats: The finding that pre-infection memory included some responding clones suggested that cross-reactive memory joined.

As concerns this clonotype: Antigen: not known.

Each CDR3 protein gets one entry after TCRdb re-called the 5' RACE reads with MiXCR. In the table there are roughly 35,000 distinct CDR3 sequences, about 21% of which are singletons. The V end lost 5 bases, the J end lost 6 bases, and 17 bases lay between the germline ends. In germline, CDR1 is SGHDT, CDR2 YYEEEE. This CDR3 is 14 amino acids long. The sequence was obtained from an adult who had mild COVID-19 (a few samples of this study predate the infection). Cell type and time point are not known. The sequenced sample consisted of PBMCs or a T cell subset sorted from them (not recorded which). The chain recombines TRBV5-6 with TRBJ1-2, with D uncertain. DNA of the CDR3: TGTGCCAGCAGTCCGGTAGGAGAGTGGGATGGCTACACCTTC. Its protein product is CASSPVGEWDGYTF.